A selection of T cell receptor beta chains follows, all from one sample in a study of regulatory T cells in long-lasting Graves disease. TCRdb itself ran the multiplex PCR reads through MiXCR, one entry per CDR3 protein. The sample has around 240,000 distinct CDR3 sequences, 18% seen once. These data are also associated with another study on T cells in Graves' hyperthyroidism and ophthalmopathy.

This sample comprised peripheral blood mononuclear cells (PBMCs), obtained at new diagnosis, from a patient treated with antithyroid drugs. The receptors were gathered from a woman aged 30 to 39 with Graves disease. Both conserved end residues are part of each CDR3. Fields, in order: clone size, J gene, D gene, V gene, CDR3 protein, CDR3 DNA. D genes are given only for firm matches. Only part of the rows carry a size: once, few, many, or a class if the clone is expanded.

size: many
J: TRBJ1-1
D: .
V: TRBV6-2/TRBV6-3
CDR3: CASSYSTWAQNTEAFF
DNA: TGTGCCAGCAGTTACTCGACTTGGGCACAGAACACTGAAGCTTTCTTT

size: many
J: TRBJ1-5
D: .
V: TRBV6-1
CDR3: CASSAPIGPSSNQPQHF
DNA: TGTGCCAGCAGTGCCCCTATAGGACCCTCTAGCAATCAGCCCCAGCATTTT

size: .
J: TRBJ2-2
D: .
V: TRBV9
CDR3: CASSVVEGPENTGELFF
DNA: TGTGCCAGCAGCGTAGTTGAGGGACCCGAGAACACCGGGGAGCTGTTTTTT

size: many
J: TRBJ2-5
D: TRBD2
V: TRBV7-9
CDR3: CASSTWTSGVKETQYF
DNA: TGTGCCAGCAGCACCTGGACTAGCGGGGTTAAAGAGACCCAGTACTTC

size: many
J: TRBJ1-1
D: .
V: TRBV7-9
CDR3: CASSLVAEDTEAFF
DNA: TGTGCCAGCAGCTTAGTAGCAGAGGACACTGAAGCTTTCTTT

size: few
J: TRBJ1-1
D: .
V: TRBV3-1
CDR3: CASSPRSYIHTEAFF
DNA: TGTGCCAGCAGCCCCCGATCTTACATTCACACTGAAGCTTTCTTT

size: many
J: TRBJ1-6
D: .
V: TRBV27
CDR3: CASSASAGGNSPLHF
DNA: TGTGCCAGCAGTGCCTCCGCAGGAGGGAATTCACCCCTCCACTTT

size: many
J: TRBJ2-1
D: .
V: TRBV11-3
CDR3: CASSFSSSYNEQFF
DNA: TGTGCCAGCAGCTTTAGCAGCTCCTACAATGAGCAGTTCTTC

size: many
J: TRBJ2-3
D: .
V: TRBV29-1
CDR3: CSVGDTDTQYF
DNA: TGCAGCGTTGGAGACACCGATACGCAGTATTTT

size: many
J: TRBJ2-1
D: .
V: TRBV6-2/TRBV6-3
CDR3: CASSYPQGSYNEQFF
DNA: TGTGCCAGCAGTTACCCACAGGGCTCCTACAATGAGCAGTTCTTC

size: many
J: TRBJ1-1
D: .
V: TRBV14
CDR3: CASSQDPGSVTEAFF
DNA: TGTGCCAGCAGCCAAGATCCGGGCTCGGTGACTGAAGCTTTCTTT

size: many
J: TRBJ2-3
D: .
V: TRBV2
CDR3: CASSSDTQYF
DNA: TGTGCCAGCAGTTCAGATACGCAGTATTTT

size: many
J: TRBJ2-2
D: TRBD1
V: TRBV28
CDR3: CASSSGGAQIGELFF
DNA: TGTGCCAGCAGCTCAGGGGGCGCGCAAATCGGGGAGCTGTTTTTT